Shown below are 11 T cell receptor beta chains from a single sample sequenced in a study of blood T cell repertoires in COVID-19. TCRdb's copy holds only in-frame clones and misses some; the assay was immunoSEQ multiplex PCR. The sample shows 60,000 or so clones, 75% to 80% of them seen only once. Sequencing was performed on peripheral blood. The receptors were gathered from a human donor in a cohort sampled during active COVID-19.

The chain carries TRBV29-1 and TRBJ2-2; D is perhaps TRBD2 (6 bases). Trimming pared 1 base from V and 7 bases from J, leaving 13 bases between. The CDR3 runs 14 residues. Germline CDR1 and CDR2: SQVTM and ANQGSEA. CDR3 loop: CSVEAQRAGGELFF. The DNA of the CDR3 is TGCAGCGTTGAAGCCCAGCGGGCCGGCGGGGAGCTGTTTTTT.

As concerns this clone: This could be a read error, since a much larger clone is one nucleotide away. Other DNA sequences in this specimen translate into the identical CDR3. V usage is TRBV18 and J usage is TRBJ2-1; TRBD2 aligns across 13 bases. This CDR3 comprises 15 residues. V dropped 3 bases and J dropped 4; count of bases not matched to a gene: 0. The V gene's germline CDR1 is KGHSH and CDR2 LQKENI. CDR3 bases: TGTGCCAGCTCACCGGGACTAGCGGGGTACAATGAGCAGTTCTTC. Its translation: CASSPGLAGYNEQFF.

This clone was found a few times. The chain uses TRBV28 and TRBJ2-1; TRBD1 might be the D (7 bases). The CDR3 contains 16 residues. Per the germline V gene, CDR1 is MDHEN and CDR2 is SYDVKM. Trimming stripped 3 bases from V and 3 bases from J, with 15 bases between. The CDR3 DNA reads as TGTGCCAGCAGTTTTACGGCAGGGGGGAACTACAATGAGCAGTTCTTC. Encoded protein: CASSFTAGGNYNEQFF.

This clone was seen a single time. This chain joins TRBV7-2 and TRBJ2-1; 7 bases align to TRBD2. CDR1 is SGHTA and CDR2 is FQGNSA in the germline V gene. The CDR3 loop spans 16 amino acids. The ends lost 3 bases at V and 0 bases at J; junction bases unmatched: 5. CDR3 sequence (DNA): TGTGCCAGCAGCTTTAACCCTAGCGGCTCCTACAATGAGCAGTTCTTC. Translation gives CASSFNPSGSYNEQFF.

The gene calls are TRBV7-9 and TRBJ1-4; 9 nucleotides agree with TRBD1. This CDR3 region has 16 residues. Germline V gene lookup returns CDR1 SEHNR and CDR2 FQNEAQ (reference sequence). Germline trimming cut 0 bases from V and 4 bases from J; bases unmatched to any gene: 3. CDR3 amino acids: CASSLAQGQGNEKLFF. CDR3 nucleotides: TGTGCCAGCAGCTTAGCGCAGGGACAGGGTAATGAAAAACTGTTTTTT.

V usage is TRBV5-1 and J usage is TRBJ2-7; maybe TRBD1 (6 bases). With 4 bases removed from V and 0 bases from J, the gap between germline ends came to 14 bases. The germline V gene has CDR1 SGHRS and CDR2 YFSETQ. This CDR3 region has 15 residues. CDR3 region: CASSDGQPGSYEQYF. The CDR3 DNA reads as TGCGCCAGCAGCGACGGACAGCCAGGCTCCTACGAGCAGTACTTC.

V usage is TRBV6-5 and J usage is TRBJ2-2; TRBD2 agrees at 8 bases. The CDR3 is 15 amino acids. J lost 6 bases, V lost 4 bases, and 7 bases had no gene match. Germline V gene lookup returns CDR1 MNHEY and CDR2 SVGAGI. The CDR3 reads CASSLAGLTPGELFF. Here the CDR3 DNA reads TGTGCCAGCAGTTTAGCGGGGCTCACTCCCGGGGAGCTGTTTTTT.

This clone turned up a few times. This rearrangement joins TRBV7-3 to TRBJ2-3, with D perhaps TRBD1 (6 bases). Trimming removed 5 bases from V and 2 bases from J, with 14 bases in between. The CDR3 has 15 residues. Germline V gene lookup returns CDR1 SGHTA and CDR2 FQGTGA. CDR3 sequence (DNA): TGTGCCAGCAGCGCAGGGGTTGGGACCACAGATACGCAGTATTTT. This gives the protein CASSAGVGTTDTQYF.

The DNA of the CDR3 is TGTGCCAGCAACTACTTGGGTCGGGAAAAACTGTTTTTT. This sequence encodes CASNYLGREKLFF. The chain carries TRBV2 and TRBJ1-4; D uncertain. There are 13 residues in the CDR3. The V gene's germline CDR1 is SNHLY and CDR2 FYNNEI. V was shortened by 7 bases and J by 8 bases, with 14 bases between the two germline ends. Using reference TRBV2 and TRBJ1-4 for the parts outside the CDR3, the full variable domain is EPEVTQTPSHQVTQMGQEVILRCVPISNHLYFYWYRQILGQKVEFLVSFYNNEISEKSEIFDDQFSVERPDGSNFTLKIRSTKLEDSAMYFCASNYLGREKLFFGSGTQLSVL.

This clone was seen more than once but under ten times. The genes are TRBV2 and TRBJ1-2, with D unresolved. The V and J ends lost 2 bases and 3 bases respectively, with 10 bases between them. CDR1 and CDR2 from the germline V gene are SNHLY and FYNNEI. The CDR3 extends over 14 amino acids. This CDR3 is CASSESRLDYGYTF. For the CDR3, the DNA is TGTGCCAGCAGTGAATCCAGACTGGACTATGGCTACACCTTC.

V is TRBV5-1 and J is TRBJ2-3; TRBD2 matches at 9 bases. The CDR3 totals 14 residues. CDR1 is SGHRS, CDR2 YFSETQ, per germline. The V and J ends lost 4 bases and 3 bases, in that order; junction bases with no gene match: 3. The chain's CDR3 is CASSPTSGTDTQYF. DNA for the CDR3: TGCGCCAGCAGCCCGACTAGCGGAACAGATACGCAGTATTTT.